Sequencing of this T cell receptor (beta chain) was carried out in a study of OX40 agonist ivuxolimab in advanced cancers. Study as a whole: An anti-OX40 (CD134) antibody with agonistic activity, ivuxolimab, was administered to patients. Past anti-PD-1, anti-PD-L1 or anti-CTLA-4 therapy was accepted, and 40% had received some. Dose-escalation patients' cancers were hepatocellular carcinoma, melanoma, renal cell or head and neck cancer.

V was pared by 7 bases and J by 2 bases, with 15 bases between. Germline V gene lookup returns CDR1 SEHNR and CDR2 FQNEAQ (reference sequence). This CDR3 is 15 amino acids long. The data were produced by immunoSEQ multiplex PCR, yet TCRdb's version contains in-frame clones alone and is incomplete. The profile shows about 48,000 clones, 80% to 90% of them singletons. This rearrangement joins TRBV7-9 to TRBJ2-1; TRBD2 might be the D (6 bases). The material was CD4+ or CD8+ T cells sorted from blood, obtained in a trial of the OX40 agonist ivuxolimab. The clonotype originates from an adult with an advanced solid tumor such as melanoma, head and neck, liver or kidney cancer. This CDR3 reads CASIASEGTYNEQFF. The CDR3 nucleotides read TGTGCCAGCATCGCTAGCGAGGGTACCTACAATGAGCAGTTCTTC.